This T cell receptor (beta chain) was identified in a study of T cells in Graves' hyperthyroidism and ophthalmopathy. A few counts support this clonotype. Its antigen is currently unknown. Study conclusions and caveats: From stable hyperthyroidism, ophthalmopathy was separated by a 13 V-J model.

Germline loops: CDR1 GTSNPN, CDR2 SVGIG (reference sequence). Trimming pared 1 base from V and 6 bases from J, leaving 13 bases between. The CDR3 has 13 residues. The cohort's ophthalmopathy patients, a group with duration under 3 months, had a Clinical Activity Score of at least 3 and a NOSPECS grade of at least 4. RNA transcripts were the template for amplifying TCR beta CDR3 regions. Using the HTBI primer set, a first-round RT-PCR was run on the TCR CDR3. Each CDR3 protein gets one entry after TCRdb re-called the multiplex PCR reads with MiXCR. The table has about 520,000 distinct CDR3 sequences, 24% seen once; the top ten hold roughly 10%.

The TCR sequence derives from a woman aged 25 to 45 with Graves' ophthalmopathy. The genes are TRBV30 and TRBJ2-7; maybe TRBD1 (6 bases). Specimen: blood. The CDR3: CAWSARRGGEQYF. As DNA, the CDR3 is TGTGCCTGGAGTGCCAGGCGAGGGGGCGAGCAGTACTTC.